This TCR beta chain was captured in a study of blood T cell repertoires in COVID-19. Study as a whole: Whether acute or convalescent, the COVID-19 samples came from the United States, Italy and Spain. T cells, B-cell-depleted T cells, or PBMCs provided the cDNA or gDNA that served as material.

This clone came up once. The CDR3 sequence is 19 residues long. Germline V lookup: CDR1 LGHDT, CDR2 YNNKEL (reference sequence). V was pared by 1 base and J by 1 base, with 17 bases between. Original data processing: Amplification of reference gene primers was used by the study to estimate nucleated cell counts. The assay was immunoSEQ multiplex PCR, and TCRdb's table has in-frame clones only and misses some. From that table come the V and J calls and clone size; the DNA was used to work out D and trimming. The profile covers under 450,000 clones, with approximately 88% appearing a single time and over 9.5% taken by the ten largest. Patients of the Seattle cohort, enrolled during active infection, were followed longitudinally.

V gene TRBV3-1 (or the pseudogene TRBV3-2) combines with J gene TRBJ2-6; a possible D gene is TRBD1 (6 bases). This TCR was sampled from a woman between 50 and 59 years old with COVID-19, enrolled during active disease. The sequencing sample was made of peripheral blood. The CDR3 sequence is CASSQAWSQGGSGANVLTF. In DNA form, the CDR3 reads TGTGCCAGCAGCCAAGCTTGGTCTCAAGGGGGTTCTGGGGCCAACGTCCTGACTTTC.